The TCR beta chain described here comes from a study of blood T cell repertoires in COVID-19. Across the whole study: Samples taken during acute and convalescent COVID-19 were collected in the United States, Italy and Spain. The analysed material was cDNA or gDNA that came from T cells, B-cell-depleted T cells, or PBMCs.

The CDR3 contains 12 residues. The germline V gene encodes CDR1 MNHNS and CDR2 SASEGT. V lost 2 bases, J lost 8 bases, and 9 bases lay in between. In the original workflow: Researchers report that nucleated cell counts were estimated from reference gene primer amplification. The repertoire was sequenced with immunoSEQ multiplex PCR; TCRdb's copy has only in-frame clones and lacks some. V and J calls and clone size are as listed in that table; D and trimming were resolved from the DNA. The sample has 75,000 to 100,000 clones, more than 75% seen once. The material sequenced was peripheral blood. This receptor was obtained from a human donor in a cohort sampled during active COVID-19. This chain connects TRBV6-1 to TRBJ1-2, with D hard to call. This chain's CDR3 is CASSERRVGYTF. The CDR3 region has the DNA TGTGCCAGCAGTGAAAGACGGGTGGGCTACACCTTC.